This TCR beta chain was found in a study of control samples from healthy donors and cancer patients. Germline V gene lookup returns CDR1 SGHKS and CDR2 YYEKEE (reference sequence). With V trimmed by 4 bases and J by 0 bases, 2 bases remained unmatched. The CDR3 has 17 amino acids. Assay: immunoSEQ multiplex PCR; the TCRdb copy retains only in-frame clones and omits some. The table has about 29,000 clones, 70% to 90% seen once. The chain couples TRBV5-5 to TRBJ2-2; 14 bases agree with TRBD2. The sample consisted of formalin-fixed, paraffin-embedded tissue. This clonotype was obtained from a female donor with melanoma. The CDR3 DNA reads TGTGCCAGCAGCAGACTAGCGGGAGGGCCGAACACCGGGGAGCTGTTTTTT. It codes for CASSRLAGGPNTGELFF.